This T cell receptor (beta chain) was found in a study of HIV-infected patients and healthy controls. The CDR3 runs to 12 residues. Looked up from germline, CDR1 is SGHRS and CDR2 is YFSETQ. V lost 8 bases to trimming and J lost 9 bases; unmatched junction nucleotides: 8. Overall study findings and caveats: Healthy control repertoires had roughly threefold more distinct CDR3s than untreated HIV+ repertoires, and higher Shannon diversity. HIV-associated CDR3 frequencies dropped significantly during therapy; CMV-associated ones, mostly rising, changed nonsignificantly.

Antiretroviral therapy had run roughly three months, about 14 weeks, before follow-up blood collection. The repertoire came from unfractionated whole blood and reflected all unsorted peripheral T cells. Concerning this clonotype: Its specificity is unknown. A much larger clonotype is one base distant, so this may be a read error.

cDNA was made from approximately 0.55 ug RNA using alpha and beta constant primers. Using multiplexing indices, alpha and beta chain libraries were generated apart by chain-specific third strand synthesis. From the 5' RACE reads, TCRdb called clonotypes with MiXCR, one entry per CDR3 protein. The sample gives about 7,200 distinct CDR3 sequences, more than 9% of which show up once; around 20% is in the top ten. The TCR was taken from an adult with HIV infection. The chain carries TRBV5-1 and TRBJ1-5, with TRBD1 identical over 7 bases. The source material was blood, sampled during antiretroviral therapy. This chain's CDR3 is CARRGPQGPQHF. CDR3 in DNA: TGCGCCAGGAGGGGGCCCCAAGGGCCCCAGCATTTT.